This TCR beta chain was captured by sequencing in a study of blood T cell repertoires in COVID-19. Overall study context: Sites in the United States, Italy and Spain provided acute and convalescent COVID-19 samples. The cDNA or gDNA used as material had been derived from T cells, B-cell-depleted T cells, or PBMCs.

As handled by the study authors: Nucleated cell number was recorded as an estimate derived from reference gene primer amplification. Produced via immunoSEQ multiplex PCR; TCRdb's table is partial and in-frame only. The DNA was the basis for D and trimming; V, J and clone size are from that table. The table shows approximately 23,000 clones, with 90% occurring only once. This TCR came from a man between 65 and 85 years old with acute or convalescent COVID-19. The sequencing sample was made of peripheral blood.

CDR3 residues: CASTVAGVKETQYF. Written as DNA, the CDR3 is TGTGCCAGCACAGTAGCGGGGGTAAAAGAGACCCAGTACTTC. The chain carries TRBV11-2 and TRBJ2-5; 9 bases line up with TRBD2. Germline CDR1 SGHAT, CDR2 FQNNGV. There are 14 residues in the CDR3. Trimming cost V 7 bases and J 3 bases; bases outside gene matches: 6.